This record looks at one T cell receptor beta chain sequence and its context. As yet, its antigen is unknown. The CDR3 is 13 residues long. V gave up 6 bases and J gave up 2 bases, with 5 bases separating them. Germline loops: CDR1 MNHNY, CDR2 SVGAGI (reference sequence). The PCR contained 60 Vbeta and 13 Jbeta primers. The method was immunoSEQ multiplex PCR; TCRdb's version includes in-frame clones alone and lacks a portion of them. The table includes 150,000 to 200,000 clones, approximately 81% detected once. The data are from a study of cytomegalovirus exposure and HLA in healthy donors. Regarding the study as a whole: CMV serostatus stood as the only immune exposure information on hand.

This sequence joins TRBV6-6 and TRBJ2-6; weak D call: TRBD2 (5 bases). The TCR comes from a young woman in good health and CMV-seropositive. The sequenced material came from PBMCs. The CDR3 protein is CASRRAGANVLTF. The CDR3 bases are TGTGCCAGCAGGCGGGCTGGGGCCAACGTCCTGACTTTC.